The clone carrying this T cell receptor (beta chain) has a count of ten or more. This entry belongs to a study of T cells after yellow fever vaccination. The CDR3 is made up of 15 amino acids. Trimming removed 0 bases from V and 7 bases from J; junction bases left unmatched: 4. Per germline, CDR1 SGDLS and CDR2 YYNGEE. Each CDR3 protein is one row after TCRdb ran MiXCR on the 5' RACE reads. The sample includes about 110,000 distinct CDR3 sequences, more than 7.5% of them seen just once. This sample comprised CD8+ T cells sorted from PBMCs, obtained 45 days after the yellow fever booster vaccination. The source of this sequence is a man younger than 45 who received the YFV17D yellow fever vaccine. The V gene is TRBV9, the J gene TRBJ2-1; 10 bases are shared with TRBD2. The DNA for the CDR3 is TGTGCCAGCAGCGTAGGAGCTAGCGGGAGTAATGAGCAGTTCTTC. Its translation is CASSVGASGSNEQFF.